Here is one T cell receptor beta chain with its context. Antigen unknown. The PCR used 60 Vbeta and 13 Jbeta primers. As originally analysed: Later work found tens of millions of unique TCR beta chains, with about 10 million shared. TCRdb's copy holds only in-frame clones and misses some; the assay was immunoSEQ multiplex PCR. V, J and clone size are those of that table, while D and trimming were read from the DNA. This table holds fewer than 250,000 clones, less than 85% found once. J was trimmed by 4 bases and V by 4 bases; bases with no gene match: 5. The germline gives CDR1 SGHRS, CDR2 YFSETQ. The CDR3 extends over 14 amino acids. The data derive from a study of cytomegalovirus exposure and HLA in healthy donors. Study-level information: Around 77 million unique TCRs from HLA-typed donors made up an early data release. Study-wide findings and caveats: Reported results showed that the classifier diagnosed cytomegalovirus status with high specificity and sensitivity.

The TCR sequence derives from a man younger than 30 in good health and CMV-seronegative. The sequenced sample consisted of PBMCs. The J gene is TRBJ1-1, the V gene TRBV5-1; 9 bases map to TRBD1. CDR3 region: CASSRGQGGTEAFF. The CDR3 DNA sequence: TGCGCCAGCAGCAGGGGACAGGGAGGCACTGAAGCTTTCTTT. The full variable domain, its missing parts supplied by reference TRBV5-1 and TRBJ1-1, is KAGVTQTPRYLIKTRGQQVTLSCSPISGHRSVSWYQQTPGQGLQFLFEYFSETQRNKGNFPGRFSGRQFSNSRSEMNVSTLELGDSALYLCASSRGQGGTEAFFGQGTRLTVV.